These 12 T cell receptor beta chains share one sample of origin, sequenced in a study of T cell responses to AZD1222 COVID-19 vaccine. Clones were sequenced by immunoSEQ multiplex PCR, and TCRdb holds only the in-frame ones, with some missing. The table has about 130,000 clones, about 93% seen once; the top ten hold under 6.5%. The sample here was peripheral blood, taken on day 0 of AZD1222 vaccination. Receptors originate from an adult in good health.

The gene calls are TRBV2 and TRBJ1-2, with TRBD1 identical over 10 bases. Trimming took 8 bases from V and 5 from J; bases not matched to a gene: 2. The germline gives CDR1 SNHLY, CDR2 FYNNEI. The CDR3 runs to 12 residues. The CDR3 loop is CASRDRGYGYTF. In DNA form, the CDR3 reads TGTGCCAGCCGGGACAGGGGATATGGCTACACCTTC.

This chain links TRBV15 with TRBJ2-1, with D possibly called TRBD1 or TRBD2 (5 bases each). The germline CDR1 and CDR2 sequences are LNHNV and YYDKDF (reference sequence). The length of the CDR3 is 15 residues. The V gene lost 0 bases and the J gene lost 3 bases, with 9 bases spanning the gap. In DNA form, the CDR3 reads TGTGCCACCAGCAGAGAAGGGACCAACTACAATGAGCAGTTCTTC. Translated, it gives CATSREGTNYNEQFF.

The chain has TRBV5-1 and TRBJ1-4; 7 bases are a match to TRBD1. CDR1 is SGHRS, CDR2 YFSETQ, per germline. The CDR3 contains 15 residues. The V gene end was trimmed by 1 base and the J gene end by 5 bases; junction bases not matched to a gene: 5. CDR3 amino acids: CASSLLTGTNEKLFF. CDR3 in DNA: TGCGCCAGCAGCTTGTTGACAGGGACGAATGAAAAACTGTTTTTT.

The chain carries TRBV29-1 and TRBJ2-1, with D maybe TRBD1 (6 bases). There are 12 residues in the CDR3. CDR1 and CDR2 from the germline V gene are SQVTM and ANQGSEA. Trimming took 7 bases from V and 3 from J, leaving 10 bases between them. This CDR3 is CSARGNYNEQFF. The DNA for the CDR3 is TGCAGCGCCAGGGGTAACTACAATGAGCAGTTCTTC.

CDR3 protein: CATSRGLNEKLFF. The CDR3 DNA reads TGTGCCACCAGCAGAGGACTTAATGAAAAACTGTTTTTT. The chain combines TRBV15 with TRBJ1-4; D remains unclear. V was shortened by 1 base and J by 4 bases, with 4 bases between the two germline ends. Germline-derived CDR1 and CDR2 are LNHNV and YYDKDF (reference sequence). This CDR3 has 13 amino acids.

CDR3 sequence reads: CASSSQGAKGGNTEAFF. The CDR3 DNA reads as TGTGCCAGCAGCTCACAGGGGGCGAAAGGAGGGAACACTGAAGCTTTCTTT. The rearrangement links TRBV7-9 to TRBJ1-1; 9 bases line up with TRBD1. After removal of 4 bases from V and 1 base from J, the junction contained 10 bases not matched to a gene. The germline V gene encodes CDR1 SEHNR and CDR2 FQNEAQ (reference sequence). The CDR3 loop spans 17 amino acids.

The rearrangement joins TRBV30 to TRBJ1-3; unclear D gene. Germline V lookup: CDR1 GTSNPN, CDR2 SVGIG (reference sequence). This CDR3 has 16 amino acids. V was clipped by 1 base and J by 2 bases, with 15 bases between them. CDR3 in DNA: TGTGCCTGGAGTGCCCCCTCTACTGGGGCTGGAAACACCATATATTTT. Translation gives CAWSAPSTGAGNTIYF.

The V and J genes are TRBV25-1 and TRBJ2-7, with 10 nucleotides matching TRBD1. Germline CDR1 and CDR2: MGHDK and SYGVNS. This CDR3 comprises 16 residues. The trim removed 1 base at V and 4 bases at J, leaving 7 bases unmatched. CDR3 DNA: TGTGCCAGCAGTGAATCCTCCGGGACAGGGGCTTACGAGCAGTACTTC. Amino acids: CASSESSGTGAYEQYF.

This clone appeared a single time. CDR3 residues: CASSLTSGRASNEQFF. In DNA form, the CDR3 reads TGTGCCAGCAGTTTAACGAGCGGGAGGGCTTCGAATGAGCAGTTCTTC. This chain links TRBV27 with TRBJ2-1; 10 nucleotides agree with TRBD2. With 2 bases clipped from V and 7 bases from J, the junction kept 8 bases outside the gene matches. The germline CDR1 and CDR2 sequences are MNHEY and SMNVEV (reference sequence). The CDR3 extends over 16 amino acids.

J is TRBJ1-2 and V is TRBV5-1; D gene unclear. The CDR3 runs 14 residues. Germline loops: CDR1 SGHRS, CDR2 YFSETQ. V dropped 0 bases and J dropped 1 base, with 7 bases sitting between them. The CDR3 coding sequence is TGCGCCAGCAGCTTGGCCCCAGATAACTATGGCTACACCTTC. It specifies CASSLAPDNYGYTF.

The chain is built from TRBV6-5 and TRBJ2-7; 9 bases align to TRBD2. V gave up 0 bases and J gave up 0 bases; unmatched junction bases: 3. CDR1 and CDR2 (germline): MNHEY, SVGAGI. CDR3 length equals 16 residues. CDR3 in amino acids: CASSYSSGSSSYEQYF. The CDR3 DNA reads as TGTGCCAGCAGTTACTCTAGCGGGAGCAGCTCCTACGAGCAGTACTTC.

The chain combines TRBV19 with TRBJ2-3; 8 nucleotides line up with TRBD1. This CDR3 is built from 16 residues. With 6 bases clipped from V and 3 bases from J, the junction kept 11 bases outside the gene matches. In germline, CDR1 is LNHDA, CDR2 SQIVND (reference sequence). CDR3 region: CASRPDRERWTDTQYF. The CDR3 DNA is TGTGCCAGTAGACCGGACAGGGAACGTTGGACAGATACGCAGTATTTT.